This TCR beta chain emerged from a study of cytomegalovirus exposure and HLA in healthy donors. Primers: 60 Vbeta forward and 13 Jbeta reverse. Libraries were prepared by immunoSEQ multiplex PCR; TCRdb keeps only in-frame clonotypes and omits some of them. Among around 150,000 clones listed, under 85% were seen once. The CDR3 loop spans 11 amino acids. Germline V gives CDR1 SEHNR, CDR2 FQNEAQ (reference sequence). V was cut by 4 bases and J by 7 bases, with 8 bases left in between. The source material was PBMCs. The gene calls are TRBV7-9 and TRBJ2-7, with D uncertain. The receptor was derived from a woman in her twenties or thirties in good health and CMV-seronegative. The CDR3 DNA reads TGTGCCAGCAGCTCTACCTTGGAGCAGTACTTC. Protein sequence: CASSSTLEQYF.